These 16 T cell receptor beta chains were all obtained from the same sample, sequenced in a study of blood T cell repertoires in COVID-19. Repertoires were generated with immunoSEQ multiplex PCR, while TCRdb's copy carries only in-frame clones and drops some. The sample carries 15,000 to 20,000 clones, roughly nine tenths recorded once. What was sequenced was peripheral blood. The receptor set was obtained from a man over 45 with active COVID-19.

The chain links TRBV3-1 (or the pseudogene TRBV3-2) to TRBJ2-7; D unresolved. The CDR3 has 12 amino acids. Germline CDR1 reads LGHDT; CDR2 reads YNNKEL (reference sequence). The V end lost 2 bases, the J end lost 2 bases, and 4 bases lay between the germline ends. The CDR3 is CASSQSAYEQYF. In nucleotides, the CDR3 is TGTGCCAGCAGCCAATCGGCCTACGAGCAGTACTTC.

A few counts support this clone. This chain connects TRBV24-1 to TRBJ2-1; 13 positions agree with TRBD2. Trimming took 3 bases from V and 12 from J; bases not matched to a gene: 22. The CDR3 runs 20 residues. CDR1 KGHDR and CDR2 SFDVKD come from the germline V gene. CDR3 region: CATSDPSGSELAGGPSRQFF. In DNA form, the CDR3 reads TGTGCCACCAGTGATCCGTCCGGGTCTGAACTAGCGGGAGGGCCTTCCAGGCAGTTCTTC.

The genes are TRBV4-1 and TRBJ1-2, with 9 nucleotides matching TRBD1. The J segment lost 3 bases and the V segment lost 3 bases, leaving 5 bases of the junction unmatched. CDR3 length: 15 residues. Germline CDR1 and CDR2: MGHRA and YSYEKL. The DNA of the CDR3 is TGCGCCAGCAGCCAGTGGACAGGGGTCTACTATGGCTACACCTTC. Translation gives CASSQWTGVYYGYTF.

This clone came up a few times. The gene calls are TRBV3-1 (or the pseudogene TRBV3-2) and TRBJ1-1, with D perhaps matching TRBD1 (5 bases). Germline CDR1 reads LGHDT; CDR2 reads YNNKEL (reference sequence). Deletions cut 0 bases from V and 4 bases from J, with 9 bases between. This CDR3 comprises 14 residues. CDR3 amino acids: CASSQEGATTEAFF. Here the CDR3 DNA reads TGTGCCAGCAGCCAAGAAGGGGCAACCACTGAAGCTTTCTTT.

The genes are TRBV30 and TRBJ2-2; TRBD2 agrees at 10 bases. After removal of 4 bases from V and 5 bases from J, the junction contained 7 bases not matched to a gene. This CDR3 has 15 residues. Germline V lookup: CDR1 GTSNPN, CDR2 SVGIG (reference sequence). The CDR3 region has the DNA TGTGCCTGGACCAGAGCGGGAGGGCCGACCGGGGAGCTGTTTTTT. Translating gives CAWTRAGGPTGELFF.

V gene TRBV25-1 combines with J gene TRBJ2-1; 8 bases fit TRBD1. V shed 6 bases and J 4 bases; nucleotides not matched to a gene: 5. The CDR3 has 14 residues. Germline V lookup: CDR1 MGHDK, CDR2 SYGVNS. The CDR3 loop reads CASSNHRGYNEQFF. DNA for the CDR3: TGTGCCAGCAGCAATCACAGGGGGTACAATGAGCAGTTCTTC.

The chain recombines TRBV7-2 with TRBJ2-7; D is undetermined. The ends were cut back, 4 bases at V and 5 bases at J, with 18 bases in the middle. The CDR3 is 15 residues long. CDR1 is SGHTA, CDR2 FQGNSA, per germline. The CDR3 DNA reads TGTGCCAGCAGCTCGTTTCCGGGTGAACTCGACGAGCAGTACTTC. It is translated as CASSSFPGELDEQYF.

The count of this clone is one. This rearrangement joins TRBV4-3 to TRBJ2-7; D might be TRBD2 (5 bases). The CDR3 is 16 amino acids. CDR1 is LGHNA and CDR2 is YSLEER in the germline V gene. V was pared by 0 bases and J by 0 bases, with 12 bases between. CDR3 in amino acids: CASSQDFSASSYEQYF. The CDR3 coding sequence is TGCGCCAGCAGCCAAGATTTTAGCGCCAGCTCCTACGAGCAGTACTTC.

The V and J genes are TRBV7-9 and TRBJ1-1; no clear D gene. Trimming took 2 bases from V and 1 from J, leaving 5 bases between them. CDR1 is SEHNR, CDR2 FQNEAQ, per germline (reference sequence). This CDR3 contains 13 residues. The CDR3 sequence: CASSLSRNTEAFF. The CDR3 coding sequence is TGTGCCAGCAGCTTATCGCGGAACACTGAAGCTTTCTTT.

J is TRBJ2-5 and V is TRBV24-1; 7 bases line up with TRBD1. The J segment lost 5 bases and the V segment lost 4 bases, leaving 12 bases of the junction unmatched. Germline values: CDR1 KGHDR, CDR2 SFDVKD. The CDR3 consists of 16 residues. The CDR3 loop is CATSDSGTAAGETQYF. The CDR3 DNA follows: TGTGCCACCAGTGACAGTGGGACAGCAGCAGGGGAGACCCAGTACTTC.

CDR3 residues: CASSRLAGDVYEQYF. CDR3 nucleotide sequence: TGTGCCAGCAGCCGTCTAGCGGGAGACGTCTACGAGCAGTACTTC. J is TRBJ2-7 and V is TRBV11-2; 10 bases are shared with TRBD2. Germline V gene sequence: CDR1 SGHAT, CDR2 FQNNGV. The CDR3 runs to 15 residues. V was clipped by 5 bases and J by 3 bases; unmatched bases: 7.

The chain links TRBV7-2 to TRBJ1-2; 11 bases match TRBD1. Looked up from germline, CDR1 is SGHTA and CDR2 is FQGNSA. With V trimmed by 1 base and J by 4 bases, 8 bases remained unmatched. The CDR3 extends over 17 amino acids. The CDR3 here is CASSLGTGGGLGYGYTF. CDR3 coding DNA: TGTGCCAGCAGCTTAGGGACAGGGGGCGGGCTAGGCTATGGCTACACCTTC.

J is TRBJ2-1 and V is TRBV27; D remains unclear. V lost 5 bases and J lost 9, with 11 bases in between. This CDR3 has 12 amino acids. Germline loops: CDR1 MNHEY, CDR2 SMNVEV (reference sequence). The CDR3 protein is CASSPASGEQFF. Here the CDR3 DNA reads TGTGCCAGCAGTCCCGCGTCGGGTGAGCAGTTCTTC.

This rearrangement joins TRBV15 to TRBJ2-1, with 9 nucleotides matching TRBD2. Germline-derived CDR1 and CDR2 are LNHNV and YYDKDF (reference sequence). J gave up 8 bases and V 0 bases, and 8 bases lay outside the gene matches. The CDR3 has 16 residues. In nucleotides, the CDR3 is TGTGCCACCAGCAGAGATTATGGGACTAGCTTCGATGAGCAGTTCTTC. It codes for CATSRDYGTSFDEQFF.

The genes are TRBV27 and TRBJ2-3, with 9 bases aligning to TRBD2. The CDR3 runs to 15 residues. V shed 4 bases, J shed 3 bases, and the junction held 5 bases outside the gene matches. The V gene's germline CDR1 is MNHEY and CDR2 SMNVEV (reference sequence). In DNA, the CDR3 is TGTGCCAGCAGTTCGTTAGCGGGAGTGACAGATACGCAGTATTTT. It is translated as CASSSLAGVTDTQYF.

This chain joins TRBV6-5 and TRBJ2-4; 8 positions agree with TRBD1. Germline CDR1 reads MNHEY; CDR2 reads SVGAGI. Losses at the gene ends were 5 bases for V and 11 bases for J; bases not matched to a gene: 8. The CDR3 has 13 amino acids. The CDR3 region has the DNA TGTGCCAGCAGTACTACAGGGGGAAGATTTCAGTACTTC. This sequence encodes CASSTTGGRFQYF.